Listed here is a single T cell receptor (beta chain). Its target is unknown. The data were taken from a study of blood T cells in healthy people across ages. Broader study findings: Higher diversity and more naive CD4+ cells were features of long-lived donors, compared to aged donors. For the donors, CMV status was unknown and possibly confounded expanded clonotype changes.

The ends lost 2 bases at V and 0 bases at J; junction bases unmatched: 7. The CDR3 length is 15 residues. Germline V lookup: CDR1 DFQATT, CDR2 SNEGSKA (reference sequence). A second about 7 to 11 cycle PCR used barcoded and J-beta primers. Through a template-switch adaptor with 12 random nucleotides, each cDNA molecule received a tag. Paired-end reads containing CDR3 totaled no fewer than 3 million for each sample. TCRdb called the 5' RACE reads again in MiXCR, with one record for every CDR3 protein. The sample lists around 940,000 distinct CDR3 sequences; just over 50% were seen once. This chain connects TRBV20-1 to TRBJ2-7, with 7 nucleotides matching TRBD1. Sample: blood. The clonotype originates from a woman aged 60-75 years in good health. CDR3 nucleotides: TGCAGTGCTAGACGTGCGGACAGGAGCTCCTACGAGCAGTACTTC. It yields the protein CSARRADRSSYEQYF.